These T cell receptor beta chains were read from a single sample in a study of blood T cells in healthy people across ages. Each CDR3 protein is one row after TCRdb ran MiXCR on the 5' RACE reads. The sample consists of approximately 1,100,000 distinct CDR3 sequences, less than 50% of them appearing once. The source material was blood. Receptors were obtained from a woman between 55 and 75 years old in good health. The CDR3 runs from the conserved cysteine through the conserved F or W. A D gene is named only where the DNA matches it firmly. Only part of the rows carry a size: once, few, many, or a class if the clone is expanded.

>TRBD2|TRBV4-2|TRBJ2-3|NA
TGTGCCAGCAGCCAATCAAGGTCGACTAGCGGGTGGGCAGATACGCAGTATTTT
CASSQSRSTSGWADTQYF
>TRBD1|TRBV24-1|TRBJ2-5|NA
TGTGCCACCAGTCAGACAGGGTTGGATGAGCAGTACTTC
CATSQTGLDEQYF
>NA|TRBV28|TRBJ2-7|few
TGTGCCAGCCTCGGGGCTGAGCAGTACTTC
CASLGAEQYF
>NA|TRBV25-1|TRBJ2-3|NA
TGTGCCAGCGAGGGAGATACGCAGTATTTT
CASEGDTQYF
>NA|TRBV10-3|TRBJ2-3|NA
TGTGCCATCAGTGAGTCTAGTTTTGCAGATACGCAGTATTTT
CAISESSFADTQYF
>TRBD2|TRBV7-2|TRBJ2-1|few
TGTGCCAGCAGCACAGTAGCGGGAGGGCCAGGAAATGAGCAGTTCTTC
CASSTVAGGPGNEQFF
>NA|TRBV9|TRBJ2-4|NA
TGTGCCAGCAGCGTAGGCGCGGGACGGCCAGGGGAGCAGTACTTC
CASSVGAGRPGEQYF
>TRBD2|TRBV12-3/TRBV12-4|TRBJ2-1|NA
TGTGCCAGCAGCCTATTTGCGGGAGGTCAATACAATGAGCAGTTCTTC
CASSLFAGGQYNEQFF
>NA|TRBV6-6|TRBJ2-4|NA
TGTGCCAGCAGAGACAGTGACACTAAAAACATTCAGTACTTC
CASRDSDTKNIQYF
>NA|TRBV5-4|TRBJ2-7|NA
TGTGCCAGCAGGGACCTAGCGAGGTACGAGCAGTACTTC
CASRDLARYEQYF
>NA|TRBV20-1|TRBJ2-5|many
TGCAGTGCTAGATGGTCCCCCCAAGAGACCCAGTACTTC
CSARWSPQETQYF
>TRBD1|TRBV2|TRBJ2-7|NA
TGTGCCAGCAGACCCCGCCCCTCGGACAGGGTTGCTTTTTGCGAGCAGTACTTC
CASRPRPSDRVAFCEQYF
>TRBD2|TRBV20-1|TRBJ2-1|NA
TGCAGTGCTAGATCCTGGGGTCAGCGGGAGGGCCTCTTTGAGCAGTTCTTC
CSARSWGQREGLFEQFF
>NA|TRBV3-1|TRBJ2-2|NA
TGTGCCAGCAGCCAACAGGACACCGGGGAGCTGTTTTTT
CASSQQDTGELFF
>TRBD1|TRBV10-3|TRBJ2-1|NA
TGTGCCACCGCGAGTACGGGACAGGGGGGGTACAATGAGCAGTTCTTC
CATASTGQGGYNEQFF
>NA|TRBV4-2|TRBJ2-6|few
TGTGCCAGCAGCCAAGAGGGGACTGGGGCCTTCTCTGGGGCCAACGTCCTGACTTTC
CASSQEGTGAFSGANVLTF
>NA|TRBV29-1|TRBJ2-2|few
TGCAGCGTTTCACTAGGAACTCGTCCCGCGAACACCGGGGAGCTGTTTTTT
CSVSLGTRPANTGELFF
>NA|TRBV25-1|TRBJ1-2|few
TGTGCCAGCAGTGTAGGGCAGGAGGGCTACACCTTC
CASSVGQEGYTF
>NA|TRBV15|TRBJ2-7|NA
TGTGCCACCAGCAGAGCTGGGGGCTCCTACAATGAGCAGTACTTC
CATSRAGGSYNEQYF